Below, 22 T cell receptor beta chains from the same sample are listed, as sequenced in a study of PD-1 blockade in classical Hodgkin lymphoma. Autologous stem cell transplantation was followed by relapse in every patient, and brentuximab vedotin exposure varied. Clones were read by immunoSEQ multiplex PCR, and TCRdb kept only the in-frame ones, dropping some. The sample holds approximately 99,000 clones; nearly 90% are singletons and the top ten take 15% to 20%. Sequencing was performed on peripheral blood mononuclear cells (PBMCs), taken before the second cycle of nivolumab. The receptors derive from a human donor with classical Hodgkin lymphoma.

The genes are TRBV5-1 and TRBJ2-6, with 10 nucleotides matching TRBD1. CDR3 length: 18 residues. Per germline, CDR1 SGHRS and CDR2 YFSETQ. V shed 0 bases and J 0 bases; nucleotides not matched to a gene: 3. In DNA, the CDR3 is TGCGCCAGCAGCTTGGCCGGGACAGGGGTCTCTGGGGCCAACGTCCTGACTTTC. This codes for CASSLAGTGVSGANVLTF.

The chain employs TRBV19 and TRBJ1-2; tentatively, D is TRBD1 (6 bases). The length of the CDR3 is 16 residues. CDR1 and CDR2 (germline): LNHDA, SQIVND (reference sequence). Trimming shortened V by 6 bases and J by 8 bases, and 25 bases separated the two germline ends. Written as DNA, the CDR3 is TGTGCCAGTAGGAGCCCCGACCTTACAGGGACGCGGGGCTACACCTTC. Encoded protein: CASRSPDLTGTRGYTF.

The chain employs TRBV2 and TRBJ2-7; D is undetermined. The CDR3 spans 15 residues. Trimming removed 2 bases from V and 6 bases from J, with 17 bases in between. The germline CDR1 and CDR2 sequences are SNHLY and FYNNEI. CDR3 coding DNA: TGTGCCAGCAGTGAACTGGGTGTCTGGCTAAGCGAGCAGTACTTC. It is translated as CASSELGVWLSEQYF.

J is TRBJ1-5 and V is TRBV6-5, with a weak D call TRBD1 (6 bases). The V gene lost 2 bases and the J gene lost 3 bases, with 8 bases spanning the gap. The CDR3 extends over 14 amino acids. The germline V gene has CDR1 MNHEY and CDR2 SVGAGI. CDR3 bases: TGTGCCAGCAGTTACGGGGGCCCCAATCAGCCCCAGCATTTT. Translating gives CASSYGGPNQPQHF.

The chain uses TRBV6-1 and TRBJ2-1; 8 bases are a match to TRBD1. Germline V lookup: CDR1 MNHNS, CDR2 SASEGT. The CDR3 runs 15 residues. With 6 bases clipped from V and 7 bases from J, the junction kept 11 bases outside the gene matches. CDR3 in DNA: TGTGCCAGCAGCAAAAGAGGGACAGGCGGGAATGAGCAGTTCTTC. Encoded protein: CASSKRGTGGNEQFF.

The rearrangement uses TRBV7-9 and TRBJ1-2, with a possible D match to TRBD1 (5 bases). Trimming removed 0 bases from V and 8 bases from J, with 7 bases in between. In germline, CDR1 is SEHNR, CDR2 FQNEAQ (reference sequence). The CDR3 sequence is 12 residues long. CDR3 loop: CASSLARGGYTF. DNA for the CDR3: TGTGCCAGCAGCTTAGCCCGGGGCGGCTACACCTTC.

The chain recombines TRBV7-6 with TRBJ2-7; the D gene is possibly TRBD2 (9 bases). V gave up 5 bases and J gave up 2 bases, with 31 bases separating them. The length of the CDR3 is 20 residues. The germline CDR1 and CDR2 sequences are SGHVS and FNYEAQ. The CDR3 coding sequence is TGTGCCAGCAGCACAGCCGGACAGGGAGGCACTAGCGGGCCTGCCTACGAGCAGTACTTC. Amino acid sequence: CASSTAGQGGTSGPAYEQYF.

The gene calls are TRBV28 and TRBJ2-1; D perhaps matches TRBD2 (5 bases). The CDR3 totals 15 residues. CDR1 MDHEN and CDR2 SYDVKM come from the germline V gene. V dropped 2 bases and J dropped 4 bases, with 12 bases sitting between them. CDR3 sequence reads: CASSLRPRGYNEQFF. CDR3 in DNA: TGTGCCAGCAGTTTACGACCGAGAGGGTACAATGAGCAGTTCTTC.

This clone was found a few times. The chain is built from TRBV7-2 and TRBJ1-4, with 8 positions matching TRBD1. The CDR3 has 14 residues. Germline V gene data show CDR1 as SGHTA and CDR2 as FQGNSA. V trimming: 6 bases; J trimming: 8 bases; junction bases outside the gene matches: 8. The CDR3 sequence is CASSPTGVGEKLFF. CDR3 sequence (DNA): TGTGCCAGCAGTCCGACAGGGGTTGGAGAAAAACTGTTTTTT.

The chain combines TRBV5-4 with TRBJ2-3, with TRBD2 matching over 14 bases. Germline values: CDR1 SGHNT, CDR2 YYREEE (reference sequence). The CDR3 is 18 amino acids. The V segment lost 4 bases and the J segment 3 bases; nucleotides outside the gene matches: 10. CDR3 nucleotides: TGTGCCAGCAGCAAGCCGGGACTAGCGGGAGCGGGAACAGATACGCAGTATTTT. Protein sequence: CASSKPGLAGAGTDTQYF.

V and J are TRBV7-2 and TRBJ2-3; TRBD2 agrees at 9 bases. Germline loops: CDR1 SGHTA, CDR2 FQGNSA. The CDR3 runs to 16 residues. J gave up 6 bases and V 1 base, and 8 bases lay outside the gene matches. The CDR3 bases are TGTGCCAGCAGCTTAGATGGCGGGAGGGCCGCTGATACGCAGTATTTT. It yields the protein CASSLDGGRAADTQYF.

This clone was detected once. The genes are TRBV5-1 and TRBJ2-7, with 7 bases matching TRBD2. This CDR3 is 14 amino acids long. V was pared by 6 bases and J by 5 bases, with 11 bases of the junction left unmatched. Germline lookup yields CDR1 SGHRS and CDR2 YFSETQ. The CDR3: CASTGGGSLDEQYF. The CDR3 nucleotides read TGCGCCAGCACGGGTGGCGGGAGTCTCGACGAGCAGTACTTC.

The rearrangement links TRBV29-1 to TRBJ1-5; D unclear. The V gene lost 5 bases and the J gene lost 1 base, with 6 bases spanning the gap. In germline, CDR1 is SQVTM, CDR2 ANQGSEA. This CDR3 contains 12 residues. The DNA for the CDR3 is TGCAGCGTTCAGGACAGCAATCAGCCCCAGCATTTT. It codes for CSVQDSNQPQHF.

The chain has TRBV11-3 and TRBJ2-1; D not resolved. Germline V lookup: CDR1 SGHNT, CDR2 YENEEA. With 4 bases removed from V and 10 bases from J, the gap between germline ends came to 23 bases. This CDR3 spans 16 amino acids. CDR3 region: CASSYNSGPRKEEQFF. CDR3 nucleotide sequence: TGTGCCAGCAGCTACAATTCCGGGCCTCGGAAGGAAGAGCAGTTCTTC.

The V and J genes are TRBV29-1 and TRBJ2-1; 12 nucleotides agree with TRBD2. The V and J ends lost 6 bases and 7 bases, in that order; junction bases with no gene match: 7. The CDR3 is made up of 14 amino acids. In germline, CDR1 is SQVTM, CDR2 ANQGSEA. The CDR3 region is CSVVRGTSGNEQFF. CDR3 DNA sequence: TGCAGCGTCGTCCGGGGGACTAGCGGGAATGAGCAGTTCTTC.

J is TRBJ2-2 and V is TRBV7-9, with 8 bases aligning to TRBD2. Germline lookup yields CDR1 SEHNR and CDR2 FQNEAQ (reference sequence). This CDR3 contains 16 residues. Trimming cost V 3 bases and J 9 bases; bases outside gene matches: 12. In DNA form, the CDR3 reads TGTGCCAGCAGCTTGGGGGATGGGAGCGGGAGAAGGGAGCTGTTTTTT. It translates to CASSLGDGSGRRELFF.

This chain joins TRBV6-5 and TRBJ2-1; 13 bases are a match to TRBD2. Germline V gene lookup returns CDR1 MNHEY and CDR2 SVGAGI. V was pared by 5 bases and J by 14 bases, with 12 bases of the junction left unmatched. This CDR3 is 15 amino acids long. The CDR3 DNA follows: TGTGCCAGCAGTCATACCGGGACTAGCGGGGAGGGGAAGTTCTTC. Protein: CASSHTGTSGEGKFF.

For the CDR3, the DNA is TGTGCCAGCATTCGTACAGGGATCTCTGGAAACACCATATATTTT. This translates into CASIRTGISGNTIYF. This chain connects TRBV2 to TRBJ1-3; possibly TRBD1 for D (6 bases). The CDR3 totals 15 residues. Germline CDR1 and CDR2: SNHLY and FYNNEI. V gave up 7 bases and J gave up 0 bases, with 13 bases separating them.

The V and J genes are TRBV18 and TRBJ2-4; D unclear. Germline CDR1 and CDR2: KGHSH and LQKENI. Trimming pared 0 bases from V and 1 base from J, leaving 10 bases between. The CDR3 extends over 16 amino acids. The CDR3 loop reads CASSPPSQLAKNIQYF. DNA of the CDR3: TGTGCCAGCTCACCACCATCCCAACTCGCCAAAAACATTCAGTACTTC.

Only one count was recorded for this clone. This sequence joins TRBV7-9 and TRBJ2-7, with D maybe TRBD2 (5 bases). This CDR3 comprises 13 residues. Germline V gene lookup returns CDR1 SEHNR and CDR2 FQNEAQ (reference sequence). The V end lost 5 bases, the J end lost 7 bases, and 15 bases lay between the germline ends. CDR3 sequence (DNA): TGTGCCAGCAGCCCAACAACTAGGATTGAGCAGTACTTC. Amino acid sequence: CASSPTTRIEQYF.

The rearrangement joins TRBV7-9 to TRBJ1-1, with D unresolved. The CDR3 contains 12 residues. CDR1 and CDR2 from the germline V gene are SEHNR and FQNEAQ (reference sequence). V lost 1 base to trimming and J lost 7 bases, with 7 bases between them. The CDR3 DNA is TGTGCCAGCAGCTTAGGCAGCCTTGAAGCTTTCTTT. Encoded protein: CASSLGSLEAFF.

This chain uses TRBV6-1 with TRBJ1-1, with 7 positions matching TRBD1. V trimming: 3 bases; J trimming: 4 bases; junction bases outside the gene matches: 5. The CDR3 has 14 residues. From germline, CDR1 is MNHNS and CDR2 SASEGT. CDR3 loop: CASSEPGGSTEAFF. The CDR3, as DNA: TGTGCCAGCAGTGAGCCAGGGGGGAGCACTGAAGCTTTCTTT.